This T cell receptor beta chain was sequenced for a study of cytomegalovirus exposure and HLA in healthy donors. Background on the study: Clustering assigned 70% to 85% of the roughly 370 genotyped donors to the Caucasian-associated ancestry cluster. Study-wide results and caveats: Later analysis suggested most CMV-associated TCR beta chains were HLA-restricted. The presence/absence work took it that sequencing depth was about the same across donors. There were some 150 TCR beta chains listed as cytomegalovirus-associated.

This clone was seen once. The antigen is not known. The PCR employed 60 Vbeta primers together with 13 Jbeta primers. TCRdb's table, derived via immunoSEQ multiplex PCR, lists solely in-frame clones and lacks some. The table has approximately 130,000 clones, over 60% seen once. Germline values: CDR1 SGHTA, CDR2 FQGTGA. Trimming took off 1 base at V and 4 bases at J, with 15 bases between the two ends. The CDR3 is 16 amino acids. The sample consisted of PBMCs. The rearrangement uses TRBV7-3 and TRBJ2-3; the D gene is possibly TRBD2 (7 bases). The sequence derives from a human donor in good health. DNA of the CDR3: TGTGCCAGCAGCTTAAACGGGGGGCAACAAGCAGATACGCAGTATTTT. It translates to CASSLNGGQQADTQYF.